Shown below are 12 T cell receptor beta chains from a single sample sequenced in a study of cytomegalovirus exposure and HLA in healthy donors. The study ran its PCR with 60 Vbeta and 13 Jbeta primers. Here immunoSEQ multiplex PCR was the method, and the copy in TCRdb shows in-frame clones only, minus some. The repertoire holds around 160,000 clones, with approximately 67% as singletons. The sample comprised PBMCs. These receptors were collected from a woman under 30 in good health and CMV-seropositive.

V is TRBV27 and J is TRBJ2-2; TRBD1 is a possible D gene (5 bases). Germline V gene sequence: CDR1 MNHEY, CDR2 SMNVEV (reference sequence). The CDR3 runs 13 residues. The V and J ends lost 9 bases and 8 bases respectively, with 16 bases between them. The CDR3 loop is CASGAQPKGELFF. As DNA, the CDR3 is TGTGCCAGTGGGGCCCAGCCCAAGGGGGAGCTGTTTTTT.

This clone is judged medium-sized. V is TRBV4-3 and J is TRBJ2-7; TRBD1 matches at 9 bases. The germline V gene has CDR1 LGHNA and CDR2 YSLEER. The CDR3 extends over 16 amino acids. With 0 bases clipped from V and 5 bases from J, the junction kept 8 bases outside the gene matches. The CDR3 nucleotides read TGCGCCAGCAGCCAAGATGGGACAGGGTCGAGTGACGAGCAGTACTTC. As protein: CASSQDGTGSSDEQYF.

V usage is TRBV7-2 and J usage is TRBJ2-5; 11 nucleotides agree with TRBD1. The J call may be in error: the DNA end matches TRBJ2-7 better. This CDR3 region has 17 residues. Germline CDR1 reads SGHTA; CDR2 reads FQGNSA. The CDR3 spells CASSLGQGAHLGYEQYF. The CDR3 region has the DNA TGTGCCAGCAGCCTTGGACAGGGGGCGCACCTTGGCTACGAGCAGTACTTC.

The DNA for the CDR3 is TGTGCCAGCAGCTTTTCCCCGTTAATGAACACTGAAGCTTTCTTT. Amino acids: CASSFSPLMNTEAFF. The chain uses TRBV7-2 and TRBJ1-1; D is undetermined. V gave up 3 bases and J gave up 0 bases, with 11 bases separating them. Germline assignment: CDR1 SGHTA and CDR2 FQGNSA. This CDR3 has 15 residues.

Turning to this clone: One junction end does not reproduce the germline sequence, and a read error may be involved. The CDR3, as DNA: TGTGCTAGCAGCTTGCGTGCGGGGGGCCCCGCGTTCTTC. Protein: CASSLRAGGPAFF. The gene calls are TRBV7-7 and TRBJ2-1; 8 nucleotides match TRBD2. Germline CDR1 is SSHAT and CDR2 is FNYEAQ (reference sequence). The CDR3 contains 13 residues.

The genes are TRBV6-5 and TRBJ2-7, with TRBD1 matching 12 bases. Germline-derived CDR1 and CDR2 are MNHEY and SVGAGI. The CDR3 extends over 15 amino acids. Trimming at V came to 4 bases and at J to 5 bases, leaving 6 bases not matched to a gene. In DNA, the CDR3 is TGTGCCAGCAGTTCCGGGACAGGGGGCTTCAACGAGCAGTACTTC. This sequence encodes CASSSGTGGFNEQYF.

V is TRBV19 and J is TRBJ1-4, with D unresolved. V shed 4 bases and J shed 6 bases, with 9 bases lying between them. The germline CDR1 and CDR2 sequences are LNHDA and SQIVND (reference sequence). This CDR3 is 13 amino acids long. In DNA form, the CDR3 reads TGTGCCAGTAGTACTCCGGAGGATGAAAAACTGTTTTTT. Translated, it gives CASSTPEDEKLFF.

The rearrangement joins TRBV11-2 to TRBJ1-5; 7 bases line up with TRBD1. In germline, CDR1 is SGHAT, CDR2 FQNNGV. The ends lost 0 bases at V and 3 bases at J; junction bases unmatched: 5. The CDR3 spans 16 residues. Here the CDR3 DNA reads TGTGCCAGCAGCTTAGATCAGGGACAGCTCAATCAGCCCCAGCATTTT. Its protein is CASSLDQGQLNQPQHF. The full variable domain, rest sourced from reference TRBV11-2 and TRBJ1-5, is EAGVAQSPRYKIIEKRQSVAFWCNPISGHATLYWYQQILGQGPKLLIQFQNNGVVDDSQLPKDRFSAERLKGVDSTLKIQPAKLEDSAVYLCASSLDQGQLNQPQHFGDGTRLSIL.

This clone was counted only a few times. The chain links TRBV4-1 to TRBJ1-5; D not resolved. Germline values: CDR1 MGHRA, CDR2 YSYEKL. The CDR3 is 18 residues long. The V gene lost 1 base and the J gene lost 0 bases, with 16 bases spanning the gap. CDR3: CASSQVETEDYSNQPQHF. CDR3 nucleotide sequence: TGCGCCAGCAGCCAAGTGGAAACAGAAGATTATAGCAATCAGCCCCAGCATTTT.

This chain joins TRBV6-1 and TRBJ1-5; weak D call: TRBD1 (6 bases). Looked up from germline, CDR1 is MNHNS and CDR2 is SASEGT. The CDR3 consists of 17 residues. V gave up 4 bases and J gave up 0 bases, with 16 bases separating them. The CDR3, as DNA: TGTGCCAGCAGTGCGACCTTGACAGGACTTAGCAATCAGCCCCAGCATTTT. Its translation is CASSATLTGLSNQPQHF.

The chain links TRBV9 to TRBJ2-3, with 10 bases aligning to TRBD2. Germline CDR1 is SGDLS and CDR2 is YYNGEE. The CDR3 runs to 17 residues. With V trimmed by 0 bases and J by 4 bases, 8 bases remained unmatched. CDR3 protein: CASSVARSGGAADTQYF. The CDR3 nucleotides are TGTGCCAGCAGCGTAGCCAGAAGCGGGGGGGCCGCAGATACGCAGTATTTT.

The chain carries TRBV7-3 and TRBJ2-2, with D possibly matching TRBD1 (6 bases). The germline V gene has CDR1 SGHTA and CDR2 FQGTGA. This CDR3 has 20 amino acids. Trimming removed 3 bases from V and 1 base from J, with 24 bases in between. This chain's CDR3 is CASSFFGGAYKLMNTGELFF. In DNA, the CDR3 is TGTGCCAGCAGCTTTTTTGGGGGCGCATACAAGTTAATGAACACCGGGGAGCTGTTTTTT.